These T cell receptor beta chains were read from a single sample in a study of OX40 agonist ivuxolimab in advanced cancers. TCRdb keeps only in-frame clones here, not all; method: immunoSEQ multiplex PCR. The table includes approximately 30,000 clones, 70% to 90% detected once. The sequences come from CD4+ or CD8+ T cells sorted from blood, collected in a trial of the OX40 agonist ivuxolimab. Receptor source: an adult with an advanced solid tumor such as melanoma, head and neck, liver or kidney cancer. Each CDR3 is given with its conserved first and last residue. The order of the fields is clone size, D gene, J gene, V gene, CDR3 length, CDR3 protein, CDR3 DNA. A D gene is named only where the DNA matches it firmly. Size is omitted from some rows. Given values are once, few, many or a class for expanded clones.

abundance: .; d_gene: .; j_gene: TRBJ2-7; v_gene: TRBV19; len: 14; CDR3aa: CASSMGDKTYEQYF; CDR3nt: TGTGCCAGTAGTATGGGGGACAAAACCTACGAGCAGTACTTC
abundance: .; d_gene: .; j_gene: TRBJ2-1; v_gene: TRBV7-8; len: 13; CDR3aa: CASSSNRYNEQFF; CDR3nt: TGTGCCAGCAGCTCTAACAGGTACAATGAGCAGTTCTTC
abundance: .; d_gene: TRBD2; j_gene: TRBJ2-1; v_gene: TRBV7-3; len: 15; CDR3aa: CASSSSGNSYNEQFF; CDR3nt: TGTGCCAGCAGCTCTAGCGGAAATTCCTACAATGAGCAGTTCTTC
abundance: once; d_gene: TRBD2; j_gene: TRBJ2-1; v_gene: TRBV5-6; len: 17; CDR3aa: CASSWGLAGVGVGEQFF; CDR3nt: TGTGCCAGCAGCTGGGGACTAGCGGGAGTTGGGGTCGGTGAGCAGTTCTTC
abundance: .; d_gene: TRBD1; j_gene: TRBJ1-4; v_gene: TRBV6-6; len: 16; CDR3aa: CASSLDRGLANEKLFF; CDR3nt: TGTGCCAGCAGCCTAGACAGGGGGCTGGCTAATGAAAAACTGTTTTTT
abundance: once; d_gene: TRBD2; j_gene: TRBJ2-1; v_gene: TRBV6-5; len: 15; CDR3aa: CASRRGGVTYNEQFF; CDR3nt: TGTGCCAGCAGGCGGGGGGGGGTAACCTACAATGAGCAGTTCTTC
abundance: .; d_gene: TRBD1; j_gene: TRBJ1-4; v_gene: TRBV4-1; len: 16; CDR3aa: CASSHLRTGDNEKLFF; CDR3nt: TGCGCCAGCAGCCACCTACGGACAGGAGATAATGAAAAACTGTTTTTT
abundance: .; d_gene: .; j_gene: TRBJ2-1; v_gene: TRBV6-5; len: 16; CDR3aa: CASSYSTRVPYNEQFF; CDR3nt: TGTGCCAGCAGTTACTCGACGCGGGTTCCTTACAATGAGCAGTTCTTC
abundance: .; d_gene: .; j_gene: TRBJ2-1; v_gene: TRBV11-2; len: 15; CDR3aa: CASSLDPQGNNEQFF; CDR3nt: TGTGCCAGCAGCTTAGATCCCCAGGGGAACAATGAGCAGTTCTTC
abundance: few; d_gene: TRBD1; j_gene: TRBJ2-7; v_gene: TRBV27; len: 13; CDR3aa: CASSTGTGYEQYF; CDR3nt: TGTGCCAGCAGTACCGGGACAGGGTACGAGCAGTACTTC
abundance: .; d_gene: .; j_gene: TRBJ1-1; v_gene: TRBV27; len: 15; CDR3aa: CASNPGGGSGTEAFF; CDR3nt: TGTGCCAGCAACCCTGGGGGAGGGTCAGGGACTGAAGCTTTCTTT
abundance: once; d_gene: .; j_gene: TRBJ2-5; v_gene: TRBV5-5; len: 14; CDR3aa: CASSLGDGSETQYF; CDR3nt: TGTGCCAGCAGCTTGGGGGATGGGAGCGAGACCCAGTACTTC
abundance: .; d_gene: .; j_gene: TRBJ2-1; v_gene: TRBV19; len: 17; CDR3aa: CASSTPVVAEGGNEQFF; CDR3nt: TGTGCCAGTAGTACCCCGGTTGTAGCGGAAGGGGGAAATGAGCAGTTCTTC